The clone carrying this T cell receptor beta chain was picked up a small number of times. The sample originates from a study of T cell repertoires in cytomegalovirus infection. The wider study: From public TCR beta signatures came an indication of both CMV infection and matching HLA type.

Each CDR3 protein is one row after TCRdb ran MiXCR on the reads. The data hold approximately 490,000 distinct CDR3 sequences, with roughly 10% observed a single time. Germline lookup yields CDR1 ENHRY and CDR2 SYGVKD. V was pared by 1 base and J by 3 bases, with 13 bases between. The CDR3 has 15 residues. The sequencing input was PBMCs. The receptor comes from a human donor in good health (CMV status not recorded). Some clones in this sample may be carry-over from other donors' samples. J is TRBJ2-7 and V is TRBV10-3, with D unclear. The CDR3 DNA follows: TGTGCCATCAGTGAGTGGGTTCAGAGCCGCTACGAGCAGTACTTC. Its protein product is CAISEWVQSRYEQYF.